Only a few counts were recorded for the clone carrying this T cell receptor beta chain. Its antigen remains unidentified. These data originate in a study of blood T cells in healthy people across ages. V lost 3 bases and J 4 bases, leaving 13 bases between the germline ends. Germline loops: CDR1 ENHRY, CDR2 SYGVKD. This CDR3 has 14 amino acids. Findings and limits, study-wide: TCR beta diversity per million T cells fell roughly linearly with age. Possibly confounding the expanded clonotype changes was the fact that donor CMV status was unknown.

The donors, aged about 6 to 100, were healthy Caucasians from Russia. Sample-barcoded 5' priming and a J-beta primer mix drove a second PCR of about 6 to 12 cycles. A single record per CDR3 protein comes from TCRdb applying MiXCR to the 5' RACE reads. The sample records roughly 800,000 distinct CDR3 sequences, about 62% being singletons. V and J are TRBV10-3 and TRBJ2-7; tentatively, D is TRBD1 or TRBD2 (5 bases each). This TCR was recovered from a man younger than 45 in good health. Sequences were obtained from blood. Written as DNA, the CDR3 is TGTGCCATCAGTGAAGGCCCGGGGCCATACGAGCAGTACTTC. This gives the protein CAISEGPGPYEQYF.